Listed here is a single T cell receptor (beta chain). Its antigen is as yet unknown. The CDR3 is 16 residues long. V shed 5 bases and J 4 bases; nucleotides not matched to a gene: 11. In germline, CDR1 is LNHDA, CDR2 SQIVND (reference sequence). These data come from a study of cytomegalovirus exposure and HLA in healthy donors. Study findings and constraints: HLA alleles were associated with 17,000 or so TCR beta sequences in a later analysis at 0.05 false discovery rate. The study listed around 150 cytomegalovirus-associated TCR beta chains. Confirmation in vitro established that a few CMV-associated chains were specific for CMV antigens.

60 Vbeta and 13 Jbeta primers were used in PCR. Only in-frame clones appear in the TCRdb table, and some are missing; sequencing was by immunoSEQ multiplex PCR. In the table there are roughly 120,000 clones, roughly four fifths of which are singletons. The TCR sequence derives from a male donor in good health and CMV-seropositive. Sequencing was performed on PBMCs. The chain joins TRBV19 to TRBJ1-5, with 7 bases matching TRBD1. This chain's CDR3 is CASSLRRKTGNQPQHF. CDR3 nucleotides: TGTGCCAGTAGTCTTCGTAGGAAGACAGGGAATCAGCCCCAGCATTTT.